These T cell receptor beta chains were read from a single sample in a study of OX40 agonist ivuxolimab in advanced cancers. Only in-frame clones appear in the TCRdb table, and some are missing; sequencing was by immunoSEQ multiplex PCR. Among 70,000 or so clones listed, roughly nine tenths were seen once. The starting material was CD4+ or CD8+ T cells sorted from blood, obtained in a trial of the OX40 agonist ivuxolimab. Receptors were obtained from an adult with an advanced solid tumor such as melanoma, head and neck, liver or kidney cancer. CDR3s include the opening cysteine and the closing phenylalanine or tryptophan. A D gene is named only where the DNA matches it firmly. Expanded clones get a size class; other rows say once, few or many, or leave the size out.

D gene | J gene | V gene | clone size | CDR3 DNA | CDR3 protein
NA | TRBJ1-2 | TRBV19 | once | TGTGCCAGTAGGGAAGCCATCCGGACCAACTATGGCTACACCTTC | CASREAIRTNYGYTF
NA | TRBJ1-5 | TRBV7-2 | NA | TGTGCCAGCAGCTTAAGCCCGAATCAGCCCCAGCATTTT | CASSLSPNQPQHF
NA | TRBJ2-7 | TRBV18 | NA | TGTGCCAGCTCACCTGAGGGCGAGCAGTACTTC | CASSPEGEQYF
NA | TRBJ2-1 | TRBV6-5 | NA | TGTGCCAGCTCGAGGCTGGGGCCAGAATTCTATGAGCAGTTCTTC | CASSRLGPEFYEQFF
NA | TRBJ2-1 | TRBV11-3 | NA | TGTGCCAGCAGCTTAGACCGAAGTGAGCAGTTCTTC | CASSLDRSEQFF
NA | TRBJ1-2 | TRBV7-2 | NA | TGTGCCAGCAGCTTAAACTATGGCTACACCTTC | CASSLNYGYTF
NA | TRBJ1-2 | TRBV4-3 | NA | TGCGCCAGCAGCCAGCGTGGCACAGGAGCTAACTATGGCTACACCTTC | CASSQRGTGANYGYTF
NA | TRBJ2-7 | TRBV7-2 | NA | TGTGCCAGCAGCTTAGGGGGAGCCGGTTCCTACGAGCAGTACTTC | CASSLGGAGSYEQYF
TRBD1 | TRBJ2-7 | TRBV15 | few | TGTGCCACCAGCAGAGAAACAGGGGGAGCCTACGAGCAGTACTTC | CATSRETGGAYEQYF
TRBD1 | TRBJ1-5 | TRBV10-3 | NA | TGTGCCATCAGTAAGACAGGGGATAATCAGCCCCAGCATTTT | CAISKTGDNQPQHF
TRBD1 | TRBJ1-2 | TRBV29-1 | NA | TGCAGCGTAGACAGGGGGCCACCAGCGATTAACTATGGCTACACCTTC | CSVDRGPPAINYGYTF
NA | TRBJ2-1 | TRBV18 | NA | TGTGCCAGCTCACCACTTGTTAGCCCCAATGAGCAGTTCTTC | CASSPLVSPNEQFF
TRBD2 | TRBJ2-5 | TRBV10-2 | NA | TGCGCCAGCAGTGAGGAAATTAGCGGGAGGACACAAGAGACCCAGTACTTC | CASSEEISGRTQETQYF
NA | TRBJ1-4 | TRBV7-8 | NA | TGTGCCAGCAGCCGCCGCGACGTTAATGAAAAACTGTTTTTT | CASSRRDVNEKLFF
NA | TRBJ2-3 | TRBV7-9 | NA | TGTGCCAGCAGCCGGGGAGATACGCAGTATTTT | CASSRGDTQYF
NA | TRBJ2-6 | TRBV15 | NA | TGTGCCACCAGCAGAGACACGAACAACGTCCTGACTTTC | CATSRDTNNVLTF
TRBD2 | TRBJ2-7 | TRBV25-1 | NA | TGTGCCAGCAGTGAAGGAGGGACTAGCGGCACGTACGAGCAGTACTTC | CASSEGGTSGTYEQYF
NA | TRBJ1-2 | TRBV5-1 | NA | TGCGCCAGCAGCTTGTCGGGGATCCGATCAAGTGGCTACACCTTC | CASSLSGIRSSGYTF
NA | TRBJ2-1 | TRBV5-1 | NA | TGCGCCAGCAGCCCCGACTGGATTTACAATGAGCAGTTCTTC | CASSPDWIYNEQFF
TRBD1 | TRBJ2-7 | TRBV19 | NA | TGTGCCAGCAAACGGGACAGATCCTCCTACGAGCAGTACTTC | CASKRDRSSYEQYF
TRBD1 | TRBJ2-7 | TRBV7-2 | NA | TGTGCCAGCAGCGTGGCGGGACAGGGGACCTACGAGCAGTACTTC | CASSVAGQGTYEQYF
NA | TRBJ2-7 | TRBV25-1 | NA | TGTGCCAGCAGTGCAGCCGGGACTTTGGGGGACGAGCAGTACTTC | CASSAAGTLGDEQYF
NA | TRBJ1-4 | TRBV30 | NA | TGTGCCTGGAGTCCCCGGAAGGGGCTTGAAAAACTGTTTTTT | CAWSPRKGLEKLFF
TRBD2 | TRBJ2-6 | TRBV5-1 | NA | TGCGCCAGCAGCTTGACAGGGACTAGCTCTGGGGCCAACGTCCTGACTTTC | CASSLTGTSSGANVLTF
NA | TRBJ2-7 | TRBV15 | NA | TGTGCTACCAGCAGAGATGGAAGGCGGGCACCAACCTACGAGCAGTACTTC | CATSRDGRRAPTYEQYF
TRBD2 | TRBJ2-7 | TRBV11-2 | NA | TGTGCCAGCAGCCATAGCGGGAGAGGTGGCGAGCAGTACTTC | CASSHSGRGGEQYF
NA | TRBJ2-1 | TRBV5-8 | NA | TGTGCCAGCAGCCCGCGAAGCCGAGGGGACAATGAGCAGTTCTTC | CASSPRSRGDNEQFF
NA | TRBJ1-5 | TRBV30 | once | TGTGCCTGGAGTGTTGGGGGAAATCAGCCCCAGCATTTT | CAWSVGGNQPQHF
TRBD2 | TRBJ2-5 | TRBV5-1 | NA | TGCGCCAGCAGCGAGTGGGGCGGGAGATGGGAGACCCAGTACTTC | CASSEWGGRWETQYF
NA | TRBJ1-4 | TRBV19 | NA | TGTGCCAGTAGAGTGAACCGAGGTGAAAAACTGTTTTTT | CASRVNRGEKLFF
TRBD1 | TRBJ2-2 | TRBV5-5 | NA | TGTGCCAGCAGCCAACCGGGACAGCTGAACACCGGGGAGCTGTTTTTT | CASSQPGQLNTGELFF
NA | TRBJ2-6 | TRBV7-3 | NA | TGTGCCAGCAGCTATGGTCGCTCTGGGGCCAACGTCCTGACTTTC | CASSYGRSGANVLTF
TRBD1 | TRBJ2-7 | TRBV9 | few | TGTGCCAGCAGTTCTAGGAGGGACAGGGGACCCACCTACGAGCAGTACTTC | CASSSRRDRGPTYEQYF
NA | TRBJ2-5 | TRBV30 | NA | TGTGCCTGGAGCGTCATCTTAGGCCAGACCCAGTACTTC | CAWSVILGQTQYF
NA | TRBJ2-3 | TRBV30 | NA | TGTGCCTGGAGTGGAGTAGCAGATACGCAGTATTTT | CAWSGVADTQYF
TRBD1 | TRBJ1-4 | TRBV7-8 | few | TGTGCCAGCAGCCGGGGACAGTCGAATGAAAAACTGTTTTTT | CASSRGQSNEKLFF
NA | TRBJ2-5 | TRBV28 | few | TGTGCCAGCGCCTTGTACGGGACCCAGTACTTC | CASALYGTQYF
NA | TRBJ2-3 | TRBV7-6 | NA | TGTGCCAGCAGCTTAACAGCACATACGCAGTATTTT | CASSLTAHTQYF
NA | TRBJ2-3 | TRBV5-6 | NA | TGTGCCAGCAGCCCCCTTGGGTGGGGCATCACAGATACGCAGTATTTT | CASSPLGWGITDTQYF
TRBD1 | TRBJ1-2 | TRBV19 | NA | TGTGCCAGTAACTCCCGGACAGGGGTCCCCATGGGAGGCTACACCTTC | CASNSRTGVPMGGYTF
NA | TRBJ2-6 | TRBV5-5 | NA | TGTGCCAGCAGCTTGGTGGGCGGGGCCAACGTCCTGACTTTC | CASSLVGGANVLTF
NA | TRBJ2-5 | TRBV19 | NA | TGTGCCACTGCACCGCGGGTGGGTGGGGGAGAGACCCAGTACTTC | CATAPRVGGGETQYF
NA | TRBJ2-5 | TRBV18 | NA | TGTGCCAGCTCACCCCGGTCCAGGGTTGAGACCCAGTACTTC | CASSPRSRVETQYF
NA | TRBJ1-3 | TRBV5-8 | NA | TGTGCCAGCAGCAGGGACTTCGGTCATTCGAACACCATATATTTT | CASSRDFGHSNTIYF
NA | TRBJ1-2 | TRBV29-1 | NA | TGCAGCGTTGAGGGCGGGAATGGGGGCTACACCTTC | CSVEGGNGGYTF